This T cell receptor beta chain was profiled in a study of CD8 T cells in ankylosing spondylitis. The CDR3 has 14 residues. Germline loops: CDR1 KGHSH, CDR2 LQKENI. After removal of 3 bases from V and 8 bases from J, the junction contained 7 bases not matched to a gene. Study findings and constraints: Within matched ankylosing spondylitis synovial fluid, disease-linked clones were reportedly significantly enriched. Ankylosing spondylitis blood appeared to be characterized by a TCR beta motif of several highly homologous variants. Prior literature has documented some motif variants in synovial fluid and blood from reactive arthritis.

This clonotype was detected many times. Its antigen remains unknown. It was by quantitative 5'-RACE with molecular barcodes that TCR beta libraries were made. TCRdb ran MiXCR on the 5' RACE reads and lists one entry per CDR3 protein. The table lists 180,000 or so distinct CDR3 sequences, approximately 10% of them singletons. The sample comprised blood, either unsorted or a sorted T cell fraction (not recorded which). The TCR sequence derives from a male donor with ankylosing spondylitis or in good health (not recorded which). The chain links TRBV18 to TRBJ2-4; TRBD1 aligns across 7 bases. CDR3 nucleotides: TGTGCCAGCTCACCCCCGGACAGGCGCGACATTCAGTACTTC. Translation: CASSPPDRRDIQYF.